Listed below are T cell receptor beta chains from one sample, sequenced in a study of cytomegalovirus exposure and HLA in healthy donors. Clones were sequenced by immunoSEQ multiplex PCR, and TCRdb holds only the in-frame ones, with some missing. Of 160,000 or so clones in the sample, 80% to 90% are singletons; the top ten hold less than 15%. The sequenced sample consisted of PBMCs. Receptors originate from a woman in her 50s in good health and CMV-seronegative. Both conserved end residues are part of each CDR3. The D gene is left open where the match is weak. Size values are once, few and many counts, or a class for expanded clones, and some rows have none.

few	.	TRBV5-1	TRBJ1-5	TGCGCCAGCAGCTTGGACGGGAATAGCAATCAGCCCCAGCATTTT	CASSLDGNSNQPQHF
.	TRBD1	TRBV7-2	TRBJ2-5	TGTGCCAGCAGCTTGGACAGGGGCCAAGAGACCCAGTACTTC	CASSLDRGQETQYF
.	.	TRBV18	TRBJ2-2	TGTGCCAGCTCACCATACCTAGAGAACACCGGGGAGCTGTTTTTT	CASSPYLENTGELFF
.	.	TRBV7-2	TRBJ1-5	TGTGCCAGCAGCTTTCCCCCGGGGGACTTTCAGCCCCAGCATTTT	CASSFPPGDFQPQHF
.	TRBD2	TRBV27	TRBJ2-1	TGTGCCAGCAGTTCCCCTATAGGCGGGGGGGAGAATGAGCAGTTCTTC	CASSSPIGGGENEQFF
.	TRBD2	TRBV7-6	TRBJ2-7	TGTGCCAGCAGCTTAGTTGGGGGGCTAGCGGGCTCCGAGCAGTACTTC	CASSLVGGLAGSEQYF
.	TRBD1	TRBV19	TRBJ1-5	TGTGCCGCCGCTGAGACAGGGGTTCAGCCCCAGCATTTT	CAAAETGVQPQHF
.	.	TRBV29-1	TRBJ2-7	TGCAGCGTCCGCGGGGCAGCCTACGAGCAGTACTTC	CSVRGAAYEQYF
.	.	TRBV27	TRBJ1-2	TGTGCCAGCAGACCAACAGGATCCAGCTATGGCTACACCTTC	CASRPTGSSYGYTF
.	TRBD2	TRBV7-9	TRBJ2-1	TGTGCCAGCAACCCTAGCGGGGGAGGGGGTGAGCAGTTCTTC	CASNPSGGGGEQFF
.	.	TRBV19	TRBJ1-4	TGTGCCAGTAGTACCTACAGGGCATCTAATGAAAAACTGTTTTTT	CASSTYRASNEKLFF
.	.	TRBV9	TRBJ2-7	TGTGCCAGCAGCGTAGACCCCCTCGACCAGGACGAGCAGTACTTC	CASSVDPLDQDEQYF
once	TRBD1	TRBV6-1	TRBJ1-5	TGTGCCAGCAGTGAAGCAAGGACAGGGGACATTAGCAATCAGCCCCAGCATTTT	CASSEARTGDISNQPQHF
.	TRBD1	TRBV18	TRBJ1-2	TGTGCCAGCTCACCCGCAGGGGGTAGCTATGGCTACACCTTC	CASSPAGGSYGYTF
.	TRBD1	TRBV11-2	TRBJ2-7	TGTGCCAGCAGCTTAGTATGGGACAGGGGTTACGAGCAGTACTTC	CASSLVWDRGYEQYF
once	.	TRBV15	TRBJ1-5	TGTGCCACCAGCAGAGATAGGAGTTTAAGCAATCAGCCCCAGCATTTT	CATSRDRSLSNQPQHF
.	.	TRBV30	TRBJ2-1	TGTGCCTGCCTAATGGGGGGCTCCTACAATGAGCAGTTCTTC	CACLMGGSYNEQFF
.	.	TRBV7-3	TRBJ2-6	TGTGCCAGCAGCTCAACGGTAGGGGCCGGGGCCAACGTCCTGACTTTC	CASSSTVGAGANVLTF
.	TRBD2	TRBV27	TRBJ2-5	TGTGCCAGCAGTCCCCGTCCCGGGACTAGCGGGAGGGGGGGGGAGACCCAGTACTTC	CASSPRPGTSGRGGETQYF
few	TRBD1	TRBV19	TRBJ2-1	TGTGCCAGTAGGGGGACAGGGAGGTATGAGCAGTTCTTC	CASRGTGRYEQFF
few	.	TRBV6-1	TRBJ1-4	TGTGCCAGCAGCCCGGGTTCAAATGAAAAACTGTTTTTT	CASSPGSNEKLFF
few	TRBD2	TRBV9	TRBJ2-7	TGTGCCAGCAGCGAGGCTAGCGGGAGCTCCTACGAGCAGTACTTC	CASSEASGSSYEQYF
.	TRBD2	TRBV11-3	TRBJ2-1	TGTGCCAGCAGCTTTCTCCCCGGGGGGAATGAGCAGTTCTTC	CASSFLPGGNEQFF
.	.	TRBV18	TRBJ1-6	TGTGCCAGCTCACCTCGGACAGAAGGGGATGGCACCCTCCACTTT	CASSPRTEGDGTLHF
.	TRBD1	TRBV5-1	TRBJ1-5	TGCGCCAGCAGCTTGACAGGGGAGGGCAATCAGCCCCAGCATTTT	CASSLTGEGNQPQHF
.	.	TRBV28	TRBJ2-7	TGTGCCAGCAGCTACGGTCCGGACGAGCAGTACTTC	CASSYGPDEQYF
.	.	TRBV11-2	TRBJ2-1	TGTGCCAGCAGCCTCGTCGGGAATGAGCAGTTCTTC	CASSLVGNEQFF
.	.	TRBV18	TRBJ1-4	TGTGCCAGCTCACCACCGGTCAGGGCTAATGAAAAACTGTTTTTT	CASSPPVRANEKLFF
.	.	TRBV10-3	TRBJ1-2	TGTGCCATCATTTCGGACCCCAGGGGTCACTATGGCTACACCTTC	CAIISDPRGHYGYTF
.	.	TRBV27	TRBJ1-4	TGTGCCAGCAGTTTTTCAGGGTATGAAAAACTGTTTTTT	CASSFSGYEKLFF
.	TRBD1	TRBV27	TRBJ1-1	TGTGCCAGCAGTTTAAAGGGGGCGGGTGAAGCTTTCTTT	CASSLKGAGEAFF
.	TRBD2	TRBV7-9	TRBJ2-6	TGTGCCAGCAGGACTAGCGGGACCACTTCTGGGGCCAACGTCCTGACTTTC	CASRTSGTTSGANVLTF
.	.	TRBV30	TRBJ2-2	TGTGCCTGGATGTTCCCCGGCACCGGGGAGCTGTTTTTT	CAWMFPGTGELFF
.	.	TRBV10-1	TRBJ2-7	TGCGCCAGCAGTGAGGGGGGGGCGCGAGAGCAGTACTTC	CASSEGGAREQYF
.	.	TRBV2	TRBJ2-5	TGTGCCAGCGGCGAACTTGCGGGACGAGGGGAGACCCAGTACTTC	CASGELAGRGETQYF
.	TRBD1	TRBV5-1	TRBJ1-5	TGCGCCAGCAGTCAGACAGGGGGTCAGCCCCAGCATTTT	CASSQTGGQPQHF
.	.	TRBV11-2	TRBJ1-1	TGTGCCAGCAGCTGGGGAGGTCCGAACACTGAAGCTTTCTTT	CASSWGGPNTEAFF
.	.	TRBV20-1	TRBJ2-1	TGCAGTGCTAGGAGAGTTTGGCAGTTCTTC	CSARRVWQFF
.	.	TRBV20-1	TRBJ1-1	TGCAGTGCTAGGAGGGAATGGGCTTTCTTT	CSARREWAFF
.	TRBD2	TRBV29-1	TRBJ2-7	TGCAGCGCTGGGGGTCAAGCGGGAGATTACGAGCAGTACTTC	CSAGGQAGDYEQYF